The count of the clone carrying this T cell receptor (beta chain) is one. Its antigen is still unknown. The sample is drawn from a study of beta chain features in type 1 diabetes. Points from the study as a whole: Shortening that was moderate but significant affected the TCRB CDR3s of Type 1 diabetes patients in all four CD4+ subsets.

Of the isolated RNA, all was reverse transcribed, and so the sequenced material was expressed TCRB transcripts. Sequencing was performed with immunoSEQ multiplex PCR; in TCRdb, only in-frame clones are kept and a portion is missing. This table has about 740,000 clones, 13% appearing once. The V end lost 0 bases, the J end lost 6 bases, and 17 bases lay between the germline ends. The CDR3 runs to 15 residues. Germline V gene sequence: CDR1 SQVTM, CDR2 ANQGSEA. Sorting of CD4+ naive, central memory, regulatory and stem cell-like memory cells was performed via CD45RO/CCR7/CD25/CD127/CD95/CD27. The chain couples TRBV29-1 to TRBJ1-2; D remains ambiguous. This clonotype originated in a man between 18 and 35 years old with type 1 diabetes. Sequenced: naive CD4+ T cells from blood. CDR3 region: CSVEDRRRRAHGYTF. CDR3 coding DNA: TGCAGCGTTGAAGATCGTCGGAGAAGGGCCCATGGCTACACCTTC.